One and the same sample provided the 9 T cell receptor beta chains below, sequenced in a study of radiotherapy plus CTLA-4 blockade in lung cancer. TCRdb keeps only in-frame clones here, not all; method: immunoSEQ multiplex PCR. Of some 87,000 clones listed, around 81% are singletons. The starting material was peripheral blood, obtained from a patient treated with radiotherapy plus ipilimumab. The receptors come from a human donor with non-small cell lung cancer that progressed on radiotherapy plus ipilimumab.

The chain combines TRBV6-5 with TRBJ1-2, with D unresolved. The CDR3 contains 15 residues. V was shortened by 0 bases and J by 0 bases, with 8 bases between the two germline ends. Germline values: CDR1 MNHEY, CDR2 SVGAGI. The CDR3 DNA reads as TGTGCCAGCAGTTACTCCGCGGGTGCTAACTATGGCTACACCTTC. This sequence encodes CASSYSAGANYGYTF.

This sequence joins TRBV15 and TRBJ1-5; possible D gene TRBD1, 6 bases. V lost 5 bases and J lost 7, with 24 bases in between. This CDR3 is 17 amino acids long. In germline, CDR1 is LNHNV, CDR2 YYDKDF (reference sequence). CDR3 sequence (DNA): TGTGCCACCAGCCTCGAGGGGGGGCGGAGGGTTTGGCAGCCCCAGCATTTT. As protein: CATSLEGGRRVWQPQHF.

The gene calls are TRBV7-3 and TRBJ2-6; D is unresolved. Trimming cost V 5 bases and J 0 bases, with 23 bases left between them. This CDR3 contains 20 residues. Germline CDR1 is SGHTA and CDR2 is FQGTGA. In DNA, the CDR3 is TGTGCCAGCAGCGGGATGGCAGCCTCATTGGTGTCCTCTGGGGCCAACGTCCTGACTTTC. Amino acids: CASSGMAASLVSSGANVLTF.

The chain uses TRBV27 and TRBJ1-1; D unresolved. CDR3 length equals 13 residues. The germline V and J ends were trimmed by 5 bases and 3 bases, with 10 bases remaining between them. CDR1 MNHEY and CDR2 SMNVEV come from the germline V gene (reference sequence). In DNA form, the CDR3 reads TGTGCCAGCAGTGGGCTTCGGGACACTGAAGCTTTCTTT. Its protein is CASSGLRDTEAFF.

The rearrangement uses TRBV28 and TRBJ1-5, with a weak D call TRBD1 (5 bases). There are 13 residues in the CDR3. V shed 4 bases and J shed 1 base, with 5 bases lying between them. Germline values: CDR1 MDHEN, CDR2 SYDVKM. The CDR3 coding sequence is TGTGCCAGCAGTTGGGGGAGCAATCAGCCCCAGCATTTT. The encoded protein is CASSWGSNQPQHF.

In its sample, this clone was seen a few times. The chain couples TRBV28 to TRBJ1-4; D might be TRBD1 (5 bases). The CDR3 covers 15 residues. V lost 7 bases and J lost 4, with 16 bases in between. CDR1 is MDHEN, CDR2 SYDVKM, per germline. The CDR3 region has the DNA TGTGCCAGCATCCATGGGGGGGGGATTAATGAAAAACTGTTTTTT. Protein product: CASIHGGGINEKLFF. Full variable domain (remainder filled in from reference TRBV28 and TRBJ1-4): DVKVTQSSRYLVKRTGEKVFLECVQDMDHENMFWYRQDPGLGLRLIYFSYDVKMKEKGDIPEGYSVSREKKERFSLILESASTNQTSMYLCASIHGGGINEKLFFGSGTQLSVL.

The V call is TRBV27, the J call TRBJ1-1, with a weak D call TRBD1 (5 bases). The CDR3 sequence is 13 residues long. The germline V gene has CDR1 MNHEY and CDR2 SMNVEV (reference sequence). V gave up 3 bases and J gave up 5 bases, with 10 bases separating them. CDR3 DNA: TGTGCCAGCAGTTTCCCTGACAGAACTGAAGCTTTCTTT. Protein: CASSFPDRTEAFF.

In its sample, this clone was seen once. V and J are TRBV7-2 and TRBJ1-4; 7 nucleotides line up with TRBD1. There are 13 residues in the CDR3. With V trimmed by 5 bases and J by 7 bases, 4 bases remained unmatched. Germline-derived CDR1 and CDR2 are SGHTA and FQGNSA. The CDR3, as DNA: TGTGCCAGCAGCAAAAACAGGGGTGAAAAACTGTTTTTT. Protein sequence: CASSKNRGEKLFF.

In its sample, this clone was seen once. A junction boundary mismatches the germline segment, possibly from a read error. The chain carries TRBV7-7 and TRBJ2-5; 7 bases map to TRBD2. The germline gives CDR1 SSHAT, CDR2 FNYEAQ (reference sequence). CDR3 size: 13 residues. The CDR3 region is CASSAGTIETQYF. The CDR3 DNA reads as TGTGCTAGCAGCGCCGGGACTATTGAGACCCAGTACTTC.